Below, one TCR beta chain is given with its context. The antigen remains undetermined. TCRdb's table, derived via immunoSEQ multiplex PCR, lists solely in-frame clones and lacks some. This sample has over 2 million clones, with about 95% found just once. The CDR3 contains 14 residues. CDR1 and CDR2 from the germline V gene are SEHNR and FQNEAQ (reference sequence). The V segment lost 5 bases and the J segment 3 bases; nucleotides outside the gene matches: 6. This entry belongs to a study of shared clonotypes between healthy human individuals. Study-wide points: What limited the represented genetic and exposure-history diversity was the small number of donors.

The naive CD8 fraction comprised CD45RO-negative cells positively selected for CCR7 and excluded terminally differentiated effector memory CD45RA+ cells. The chain links TRBV7-9 to TRBJ2-7; TRBD1 agrees at 8 bases. This clonotype was sampled from a man aged 18-30 years in good health. Sequencing used naive CD8+ T cells sorted from blood. The CDR3 reads CASSTTGDYYEQYF. In DNA, the CDR3 is TGTGCCAGCAGCACGACAGGGGATTACTACGAGCAGTACTTC.